Listed here are 3 T cell receptor beta chains from one sample, sequenced in a study of cytomegalovirus exposure and HLA in healthy donors. This PCR relied on a set of 60 Vbeta primers and 13 Jbeta primers. The table came from immunoSEQ multiplex PCR; TCRdb's copy has only in-frame clones and leaves some out. The sample includes around 100,000 clones, around four fifths of them seen just once. The sample was PBMCs. The receptor set was obtained from a male donor in good health and CMV-seropositive.

This rearrangement joins TRBV9 to TRBJ1-1; D is uncertain. This CDR3 has 15 residues. Trimming cost V 0 bases and J 1 base, with 10 bases left between them. CDR1 SGDLS and CDR2 YYNGEE come from the germline V gene. The CDR3 region is CASSVVAGGNTEAFF. CDR3 nucleotide sequence: TGTGCCAGCAGCGTAGTTGCGGGTGGGAACACTGAAGCTTTCTTT.

The gene calls are TRBV28 and TRBJ2-7; the match to TRBD2 covers 9 bases. Germline CDR1 MDHEN, CDR2 SYDVKM. The CDR3 spans 15 residues. J gave up 4 bases and V 6 bases, and 10 bases lay outside the gene matches. The CDR3 protein is CASRLLAGPGYEQYF. The CDR3 bases are TGTGCCAGCAGGCTCCTAGCGGGGCCGGGGTACGAGCAGTACTTC.

The J gene is TRBJ1-2, the V gene TRBV15; D might be TRBD1 (6 bases). Per the germline V gene, CDR1 is LNHNV and CDR2 is YYDKDF (reference sequence). Trimming removed 0 bases from V and 4 bases from J, with 12 bases in between. This CDR3 is built from 15 residues. The CDR3: CATSRDLRGSYGYTF. CDR3 DNA: TGTGCCACCAGCAGAGATCTCAGGGGTAGCTATGGCTACACCTTC.